What follows are 20 T cell receptor beta chains derived from one specimen sequenced in a study of T cell repertoires in cytomegalovirus infection. The antigens for these receptors are not known. TCRdb itself ran the reads through MiXCR, one entry per CDR3 protein. The profile shows about 280,000 distinct CDR3 sequences, 22% of them singletons. The sequences come from cultured PBMCs, collected from culture after CMV antigen stimulation. Receptor source: a human donor in good health (CMV status not recorded). Some clones in this sample may be carry-over from other donors' samples.

This clonotype was seen many times. The chain couples TRBV7-8 to TRBJ1-1, with TRBD1 matching over 9 bases. The V and J ends lost 8 bases and 5 bases, in that order; junction bases with no gene match: 12. The CDR3 covers 15 residues. CDR1 SGHVS and CDR2 FQNEAQ come from the germline V gene. The CDR3 reads CASRIQGATITEAFF. DNA for the CDR3: TGTGCCAGCCGGATACAGGGGGCAACGATAACTGAAGCTTTCTTT.

The V call is TRBV5-4, the J call TRBJ2-5, with a weak D call TRBD2 (6 bases). The germline V gene has CDR1 SGHNT and CDR2 YYREEE (reference sequence). The CDR3 covers 14 residues. V gave up 5 bases and J gave up 2 bases, with 13 bases separating them. CDR3 bases: TGTGCCAGCAGGAAGGGACTCGAACAAGAGACCCAGTACTTC. Amino acid sequence: CASRKGLEQETQYF. The full variable domain, its missing parts supplied by reference TRBV5-4 and TRBJ2-5, is ETGVTQSPTHLIKTRGQQVTLRCSSQSGHNTVSWYQQALGQGPQFIFQYYREEENGRGNFPPRFSGLQFPNYSSELNVNALELDDSALYLCASRKGLEQETQYFGPGTRLLVL.

J is TRBJ1-1 and V is TRBV28; weak D call: TRBD1 (6 bases). V lost 6 bases to trimming and J lost 8 bases, with 22 bases between them. Germline values: CDR1 MDHEN, CDR2 SYDVKM. The CDR3 has 15 residues. The CDR3 bases are TGTGCCAGCAGATTTTCTCGAGGGGGACCCCCAGAAGCTTTCTTT. Translation: CASRFSRGGPPEAFF. Drawing the rest from reference TRBV28 and TRBJ1-1, the complete variable domain is DVKVTQSSRYLVKRTGEKVFLECVQDMDHENMFWYRQDPGLGLRLIYFSYDVKMKEKGDIPEGYSVSREKKERFSLILESASTNQTSMYLCASRFSRGGPPEAFFGQGTRLTVV.

V and J are TRBV19 and TRBJ2-1, with D perhaps TRBD1 (6 bases). The CDR3 is made up of 14 amino acids. The ends were cut back, 3 bases at V and 2 bases at J, with 8 bases in the middle. Germline-derived CDR1 and CDR2 are LNHDA and SQIVND (reference sequence). In DNA form, the CDR3 reads TGTGCCAGTAGTATCCCAGGGGCCTACAATGAGCAGTTCTTC. It encodes CASSIPGAYNEQFF.

The chain couples TRBV2 to TRBJ2-5, with TRBD2 as a possible D gene (6 bases). Germline values: CDR1 SNHLY, CDR2 FYNNEI. The CDR3 extends over 14 amino acids. Trimming stripped 6 bases from V and 4 bases from J, with 15 bases between. CDR3: CASSHSTSSETQYF. In nucleotides, the CDR3 is TGTGCCAGCAGCCATTCGACTAGTTCAGAGACCCAGTACTTC.

As regards this clonotype: At one of its ends the junction is not consistent with the germline gene, which may arise from a read error. The V call is TRBV12-3 or TRBV12-4, the J call TRBJ2-1, with 11 bases lining up with TRBD2. This CDR3 region has 15 residues. CDR3 amino acids: CASSLAGGRGNEQFF. In DNA, the CDR3 is TGTGCCAGCAGTCTAGCGGGAGGACGTGGTAATGAGCAGTTCTTC.

The CDR3 DNA follows: TGTGCCAGTAGTATGAGTGGACAGACCTACGAGCAGTACTTC. The encoded protein is CASSMSGQTYEQYF. V and J are TRBV19 and TRBJ2-7; D is possibly TRBD1 (6 bases). V was trimmed by 3 bases and J by 2 bases, leaving 11 bases between them. The CDR3 extends over 14 amino acids. Germline CDR1 reads LNHDA; CDR2 reads SQIVND (reference sequence).

The chain couples TRBV28 to TRBJ1-1, with D unclear. V lost 6 bases, J lost 11 bases, and 13 bases lay in between. CDR1 and CDR2 (germline): MDHEN, SYDVKM. The CDR3 loop spans 11 amino acids. For the CDR3, the DNA is TGTGCCAGCAGCCAGATTGGAGCGGCTTTCTTT. Translation gives CASSQIGAAFF. The full variable domain, its missing parts supplied by reference TRBV28 and TRBJ1-1, is DVKVTQSSRYLVKRTGEKVFLECVQDMDHENMFWYRQDPGLGLRLIYFSYDVKMKEKGDIPEGYSVSREKKERFSLILESASTNQTSMYLCASSQIGAAFFGQGTRLTVV.

This clonotype was seen ten or more times. This chain uses TRBV6-1 with TRBJ1-1; D is possibly TRBD1 (5 bases). The CDR3 is 14 amino acids. Between the trimmed V and J ends, which lost 6 bases and 0 bases, there was a span of 11 bases. Germline V gene data show CDR1 as MNHNS and CDR2 as SASEGT. CDR3: CASRETVMNTEAFF. CDR3 coding DNA: TGTGCCAGCAGGGAGACAGTCATGAACACTGAAGCTTTCTTT.

The chain carries TRBV27 and TRBJ2-4, with 8 bases fitting TRBD1. Germline V gene sequence: CDR1 MNHEY, CDR2 SMNVEV (reference sequence). V lost 5 bases, J lost 0 bases, and 9 bases stayed unmatched. The CDR3 length is 17 residues. CDR3 bases: TGTGCCAGCAGTACGGACAGGGCCTACCTAGCCAAAAACATTCAGTACTTC. Residues: CASSTDRAYLAKNIQYF.

The rearrangement joins TRBV6-8 to TRBJ2-7; possibly TRBD1 or TRBD2 for D (5 bases each). Trimming left V 6 bases short and J 2 bases short, with 20 bases between. CDR3 length: 16 residues. Per germline, CDR1 MNHGY and CDR2 SAAAGT. CDR3 loop: CASSLPPGRSAYEQYF. The CDR3 nucleotides are TGTGCCAGCAGCCTCCCCCCGGGACGTTCTGCCTACGAGCAGTACTTC.

This clonotype was detected only a few times. The chain joins TRBV7-9 to TRBJ1-6; D call uncertain. Trimming took 2 bases from V and 9 from J, leaving 5 bases between them. CDR1 is SEHNR, CDR2 FQNEAQ, per germline (reference sequence). This CDR3 has 12 residues. The CDR3 region is CASSLRGSPLHF. The CDR3 DNA sequence: TGTGCCAGCAGCTTACGAGGTTCACCCCTCCACTTT.

This clonotype was recorded many times. This sequence joins TRBV19 and TRBJ2-3; 13 bases match TRBD2. The ends lost 3 bases at V and 5 bases at J; junction bases unmatched: 8. The CDR3 runs to 17 residues. CDR1 and CDR2 (germline): LNHDA, SQIVND (reference sequence). CDR3 DNA: TGTGCCAGTAGTATCAGCCTACTAGCGGGAGGGCAAGATACGCAGTATTTT. This sequence encodes CASSISLLAGGQDTQYF.

This clonotype was counted many times. The chain recombines TRBV29-1 with TRBJ2-3; 12 positions match TRBD2. This CDR3 is 15 amino acids long. The germline gives CDR1 SQVTM, CDR2 ANQGSEA. V gave up 1 base and J gave up 5 bases; unmatched junction bases: 4. The CDR3 is CSVEGTSGRKDTQYF. In nucleotides, the CDR3 is TGCAGCGTTGAAGGAACTAGCGGGAGGAAAGATACGCAGTATTTT.

The rearrangement uses TRBV4-1 and TRBJ2-7, with TRBD1 matching over 7 bases. V lost 4 bases to trimming and J lost 3 bases; unmatched junction nucleotides: 6. The CDR3 is made up of 14 amino acids. CDR1 and CDR2 (germline): MGHRA, YSYEKL. DNA of the CDR3: TGCGCCAGCAGCCTCTACAGGGGTGGCTACGAGCAGTACTTC. Translated, it gives CASSLYRGGYEQYF.

V is TRBV6-1 and J is TRBJ2-1; 11 bases are shared with TRBD2. The germline gives CDR1 MNHNS, CDR2 SASEGT. The CDR3 consists of 13 residues. V gave up 7 bases and J gave up 14 bases; unmatched junction bases: 10. CDR3 loop: CASTETSGIEEFF. DNA for the CDR3: TGTGCCAGCACTGAGACTAGCGGGATCGAGGAGTTCTTC.

The chain has TRBV7-2 and TRBJ2-3; 8 bases fit TRBD2. V shed 4 bases, J shed 4 bases, and the junction held 10 bases outside the gene matches. CDR1 SGHTA and CDR2 FQGNSA come from the germline V gene. CDR3 length: 16 residues. This CDR3 reads CASSSGLEGAADTQYF. CDR3 in DNA: TGTGCCAGCAGCTCGGGACTAGAGGGAGCTGCAGATACGCAGTATTTT. Full variable domain (outside the CDR3, taken from reference TRBV7-2 and TRBJ2-3): GAGVSQSPSNKVTEKGKDVELRCDPISGHTALYWYRQSLGQGLEFLIYFQGNSAPDKSGLPSDRFSAERTGGSVSTLTIQRTQQEDSAVYLCASSSGLEGAADTQYFGPGTRLTVL.

In its sample, this clonotype was seen many times. CDR3 in amino acids: CASGVQGEKLFF. The CDR3 DNA reads TGTGCCAGCGGGGTCCAAGGGGAAAAACTGTTTTTT. J is TRBJ1-4 and V is TRBV28, with unresolved D. V was cut by 8 bases and J by 8 bases, with 12 bases left in between. The CDR3 sequence is 12 residues long. Germline V gene lookup returns CDR1 MDHEN and CDR2 SYDVKM.

This clonotype was detected a few times. This rearrangement joins TRBV12-3 or TRBV12-4 to TRBJ2-1; 10 bases align to TRBD2. The CDR3 consists of 14 residues. The V and J ends lost 4 bases and 10 bases, in that order; junction bases with no gene match: 7. In nucleotides, the CDR3 is TGTGCCAGCAGTTGGCTAGCGGGAGATAGGGAGCAGTTCTTC. Protein sequence: CASSWLAGDREQFF.

In its sample, this clonotype was seen many times. J is TRBJ1-2 and V is TRBV7-2; tentative D call: TRBD1 (5 bases). Germline V CDR1 and CDR2: SGHTA, FQGNSA. With 4 bases removed from V and 2 bases from J, the gap between germline ends came to 14 bases. The CDR3 is 15 amino acids. CDR3 sequence: CASSSAAGNNYGYTF. The CDR3 coding sequence is TGTGCCAGCAGCTCAGCGGCAGGGAACAACTATGGCTACACCTTC.